Listed below are T cell receptor beta chains from one sample, sequenced in a study of T cells in Graves' hyperthyroidism and ophthalmopathy. Using its own MiXCR run on the multiplex PCR reads, TCRdb lists one record per CDR3 protein. The table shows some 360,000 distinct CDR3 sequences, with 15% to 20% occurring only once. Sequencing input: blood. These receptors all stem from a woman aged 40 to 50 with Graves' ophthalmopathy. Each CDR3 is given with its conserved first and last residue. The D gene is left open where the match is weak. Size values are once, few and many counts, or a class for expanded clones, and some rows have none.

J,V,D,size,CDR3,DNA
TRBJ2-7,TRBV6-1,TRBD1,NA,CASIETGREQYF,TGTGCCAGCATCGAGACAGGGCGCGAGCAGTACTTC
TRBJ2-5,TRBV11-3,NA,many,CASSKGDGETQYF,TGTGCCAGCAGCAAGGGGGACGGAGAGACCCAGTACTTC
TRBJ1-1,TRBV7-8,NA,many,CASSLRRTNTEAFF,TGTGCCAGCAGCTTAAGACGGACGAACACTGAAGCTTTCTTT
TRBJ2-5,TRBV20-1,NA,many,CRLLLGLLQETQYF,TGCAGGCTACTACTCGGACTCCTACAAGAGACCCAGTACTTC
TRBJ2-7,TRBV12-3/TRBV12-4,NA,NA,CASSLADIEQYF,TGTGCCAGCAGTTTAGCGGACATCGAGCAGTACTTC
TRBJ2-7,TRBV12-3/TRBV12-4,NA,many,CASSPAGEEQYF,TGTGCCAGCAGTCCCGCAGGGGAGGAGCAGTACTTC
TRBJ1-1,TRBV12-3/TRBV12-4,TRBD1,NA,CASSHRQGSIVEAFF,TGTGCCAGCAGTCACCGACAGGGCTCCATTGTTGAAGCTTTCTTT
TRBJ2-2,TRBV4-1,TRBD2,few,CASSQLIIGLAGGQGGELFF,TGCGCCAGCAGCCAACTGATTATCGGACTAGCGGGAGGGCAAGGCGGGGAGCTGTTTTTT
TRBJ2-7,TRBV29-1,TRBD2,NA,CSALAALSYGQYF,TGTAGCGCTCTAGCGGCACTGTCCTACGGGCAGTACTTC
TRBJ1-2,TRBV20-1,TRBD1,many,CSASDQGTARYGYTF,TGCAGTGCTAGCGACCAAGGGACAGCTCGCTATGGCTACACCTTC
TRBJ2-4,TRBV2,TRBD1,many,CASSKESGTAQIQYF,TGTGCCAGCAGCAAAGAGTCGGGGACAGCTCAAATTCAGTACTTC
TRBJ2-7,TRBV27,NA,many,CASWTGPNYEQYF,TGTGCCAGCTGGACCGGGCCGAACTACGAGCAGTACTTC
TRBJ1-5,TRBV11-2,TRBD1,many,CASSRDRANQPQHF,TGTGCCAGCAGCCGGGACAGGGCCAATCAGCCCCAGCATTTT
TRBJ1-5,TRBV6-1,NA,many,CASIFAGAGLNQPQHF,TGTGCCAGCATCTTTGCTGGGGCAGGGTTGAATCAGCCCCAGCATTTT
TRBJ1-6,TRBV3-1,NA,few,CASSQVEGNSPLHF,TGTGCCAGCAGCCAAGTTGAAGGGAATTCACCCCTCCACTTT
TRBJ2-7,TRBV6-1,TRBD1,many,CASSPTPRTGLNEQYF,TGTGCCAGCAGCCCAACACCCCGGACAGGGCTCAACGAGCAGTACTTC
TRBJ2-5,TRBV18,NA,many,CASSPIFYVRETQYF,TGTGCCAGCTCACCGATATTCTACGTAAGAGAGACCCAGTACTTC
TRBJ1-2,TRBV5-1,NA,few,CASSLGTRTTNGYTF,TGCGCCAGCAGCTTGGGCACCAGGACGACCAATGGCTACACCTTC
TRBJ2-2,TRBV6-5,TRBD1,many,CATYRGHTGELFF,TGTGCCACTTACAGGGGACACACCGGGGAGCTGTTTTTT
TRBJ2-2,TRBV6-2/TRBV6-3,TRBD2,NA,CASTSGSRVTGELFF,TGTGCCAGCACTAGCGGGAGCAGGGTGACCGGGGAGCTGTTTTTT
TRBJ2-2,TRBV12-3/TRBV12-4,NA,many,CASRASTTGELFF,TGTGCCAGCAGAGCTAGCACCACCGGGGAGCTGTTTTTT
TRBJ1-5,TRBV7-8,TRBD1,few,CASSPSRGHNQPQHF,TGTGCCAGCAGCCCCTCCAGGGGGCACAATCAGCCCCAGCATTTT
TRBJ1-5,TRBV28,NA,many,CASSSAWGSSNQPQHF,TGTGCCAGCAGTTCTGCGTGGGGCTCCAGCAATCAGCCCCAGCATTTT
TRBJ1-5,TRBV6-2/TRBV6-3,NA,NA,CASRASVGPHQPQLF,TGTGCCAGCAGGGCATCGGTGGGACCCCATCAGCCCCAGCTTTTT
TRBJ2-5,TRBV7-2,NA,many,CASSYGVQDTQYF,TGTGCCAGCAGCTATGGGGTGCAAGACACCCAGTACTTC
TRBJ1-6,TRBV4-1,NA,NA,CASSQEGSGSGWYSPLHF,TGCGCCAGCAGCCAAGAGGGTTCTGGAAGTGGATGGTACTCACCCCTCCACTTT
TRBJ2-7,TRBV13,NA,many,CASSQPLNYEQYF,TGTGCCAGCAGCCAGCCCCTGAACTACGAGCAGTACTTC
TRBJ2-7,TRBV12-3/TRBV12-4,NA,many,CASSLVGGGDSYEQYF,TGTGCCAGCAGTTTGGTCGGCGGGGGCGACTCCTACGAGCAGTACTTC
TRBJ2-7,TRBV25-1,TRBD1,many,CASSEAGTGRGEQYF,TGTGCCAGCAGTGAGGCGGGGACAGGGAGGGGCGAGCAGTACTTC
TRBJ2-2,TRBV5-6,NA,many,CASSPGRGLGLFF,TGTGCCAGCAGCCCTGGCAGGGGTCTGGGGCTGTTTTTT
TRBJ2-6,TRBV6-2/TRBV6-3,NA,NA,CASSQSKGRSGANVLTF,TGTGCCAGCAGCCAGTCAAAGGGACGCTCTGGGGCCAACGTCCTGACTTTC
TRBJ1-1,TRBV20-1,NA,many,CSARRGGDTEAFF,TGCAGTGCTAGGCGAGGCGGGGACACTGAAGCTTTCTTT
TRBJ1-2,TRBV12-3/TRBV12-4,NA,NA,CASSLVQGTGGYIF,TGTGCCAGCAGTTTAGTCCAGGGAACCGGTGGCTACATCTTC
TRBJ1-1,TRBV2,TRBD1,many,CASQLGQGTSEAFF,TGTGCCAGTCAACTAGGACAGGGAACTTCTGAAGCTTTCTTT
TRBJ2-7,TRBV2,NA,many,CASRNGGPYEQYF,TGTGCCAGTAGAAATGGGGGACCCTACGAGCAGTACTTC
TRBJ1-3,TRBV7-2,NA,NA,CASSLAAGNTIYF,TGTGCCAGCAGCTTGGCAGCTGGAAACACCATATATTTT
TRBJ1-2,TRBV7-2,NA,NA,CASRQGYYGYTF,TGTGCCAGCAGACAAGGGTACTATGGCTACACCTTC
TRBJ2-4,TRBV15,TRBD2,many,CATSPNRRSGRVNIQYF,TGTGCCACCAGCCCAAACCGGCGTAGCGGGAGAGTAAACATTCAGTACTTC
TRBJ1-2,TRBV20-1,NA,NA,CSASKGLNYGYTF,TGCAGTGCTAGTAAGGGGTTAAACTATGGCTACACCTTC
TRBJ2-7,TRBV28,TRBD1,few,CASIPGQGHYEQYF,TGTGCCAGCATACCGGGACAGGGGCACTACGAGCAGTACTTC
TRBJ2-2,TRBV13,TRBD1,many,CASSLGGQQLTGELFF,TGTGCCAGCAGCTTAGGGGGACAGCAACTCACCGGGGAGCTGTTTTTT
TRBJ2-2,TRBV12-3/TRBV12-4,NA,many,CASSFLFPLQQGTGELFF,TGTGCCAGCAGTTTTCTATTCCCGCTCCAACAGGGCACCGGGGAGCTGTTTTTT
TRBJ1-2,TRBV28,NA,many,CASSTLNYGYTF,TGTGCCAGCAGCACCCTAAACTATGGCTACACCTTC
TRBJ1-1,TRBV6-1,NA,few,CASRRGLNTEAFF,TGTGCCAGCAGGAGGGGGTTGAACACTGAAGCTTTCTTT
TRBJ2-7,TRBV6-5,TRBD2,many,CASTTTSGTYEQYF,TGTGCCAGCACCACCACTAGCGGGACCTACGAGCAGTACTTC
TRBJ2-7,TRBV12-3/TRBV12-4,NA,many,CASSFGRPDEQYF,TGTGCCAGCAGTTTCGGAAGACCTGACGAGCAGTACTTC
TRBJ1-3,TRBV9,NA,NA,CASSVRPGNTIYF,TGTGCCAGCAGCGTTCGACCGGGAAACACCATATATTTT
TRBJ2-7,TRBV6-1,TRBD2,few,CASSEGGRGTYEQYF,TGTGCCAGCAGTGAAGGCGGGAGAGGAACCTACGAGCAGTACTTC
TRBJ2-7,TRBV6-2/TRBV6-3,TRBD2,NA,CASSIAGGRDEQYF,TGTGCCAGCTCGATAGCGGGGGGGCGGGACGAGCAGTACTTC
TRBJ1-2,TRBV6-2/TRBV6-3,NA,many,CASSHGLGYTF,TGTGCCAGCAGCCACGGTTTGGGCTACACCTTC